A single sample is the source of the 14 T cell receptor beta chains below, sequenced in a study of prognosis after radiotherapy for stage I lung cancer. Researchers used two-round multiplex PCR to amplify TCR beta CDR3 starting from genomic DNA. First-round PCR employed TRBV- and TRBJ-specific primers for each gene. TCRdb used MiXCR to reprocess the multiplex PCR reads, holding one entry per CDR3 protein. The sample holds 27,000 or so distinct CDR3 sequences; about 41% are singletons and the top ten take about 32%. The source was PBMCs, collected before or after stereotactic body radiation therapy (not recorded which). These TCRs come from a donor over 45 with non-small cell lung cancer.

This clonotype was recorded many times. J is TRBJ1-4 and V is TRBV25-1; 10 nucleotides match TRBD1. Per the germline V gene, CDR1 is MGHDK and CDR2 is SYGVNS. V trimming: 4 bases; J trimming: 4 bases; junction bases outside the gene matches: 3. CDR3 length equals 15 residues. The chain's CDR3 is CASSATGGRNEKLFF. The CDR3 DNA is TGTGCCAGCAGTGCGACAGGGGGCCGTAATGAAAAACTGTTTTTT.

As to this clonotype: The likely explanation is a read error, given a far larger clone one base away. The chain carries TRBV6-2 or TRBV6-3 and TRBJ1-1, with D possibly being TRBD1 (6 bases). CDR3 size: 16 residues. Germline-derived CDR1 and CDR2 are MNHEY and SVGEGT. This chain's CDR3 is CAISEGGLSDNTEAFF. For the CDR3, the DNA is TGTGCCATCAGTGAGGGGGGGCTGAGCGATAACACTGAAGCTTTCTTT.

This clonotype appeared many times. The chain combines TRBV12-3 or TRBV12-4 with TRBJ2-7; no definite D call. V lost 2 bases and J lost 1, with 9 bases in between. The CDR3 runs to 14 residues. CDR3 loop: CASSLILASYEQYF. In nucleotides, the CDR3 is TGTGCCAGCAGTTTAATTCTGGCTTCCTACGAGCAGTACTTC.

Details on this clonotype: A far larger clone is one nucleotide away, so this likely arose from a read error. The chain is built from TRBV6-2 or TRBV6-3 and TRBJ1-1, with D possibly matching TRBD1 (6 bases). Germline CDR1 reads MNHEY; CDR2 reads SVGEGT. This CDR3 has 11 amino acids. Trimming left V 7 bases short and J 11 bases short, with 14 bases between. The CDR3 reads CASIKDRRAFF. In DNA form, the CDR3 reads TGTGCCAGCATCAAAGACAGGCGGGCTTTCTTT.

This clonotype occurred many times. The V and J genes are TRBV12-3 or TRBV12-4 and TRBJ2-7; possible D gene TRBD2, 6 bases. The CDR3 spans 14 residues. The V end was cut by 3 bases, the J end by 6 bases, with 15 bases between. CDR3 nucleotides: TGTGCCAGCAGTTTGTCGGGAGTCCTAGTCGAGCAGTACTTC. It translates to CASSLSGVLVEQYF.

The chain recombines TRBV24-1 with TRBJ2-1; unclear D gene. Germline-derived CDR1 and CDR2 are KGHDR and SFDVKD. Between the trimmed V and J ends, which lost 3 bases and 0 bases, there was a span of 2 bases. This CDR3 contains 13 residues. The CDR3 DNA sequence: TGTGCCACCAGTGATCCCTCCTACAATGAGCAGTTCTTC. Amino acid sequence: CATSDPSYNEQFF.

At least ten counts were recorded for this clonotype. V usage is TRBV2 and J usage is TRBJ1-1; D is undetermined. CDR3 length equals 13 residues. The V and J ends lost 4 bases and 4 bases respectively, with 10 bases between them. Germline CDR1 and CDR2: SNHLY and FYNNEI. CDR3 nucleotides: TGTGCCAGCAGTGTGGGATTTTTCACTGAAGCTTTCTTT. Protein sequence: CASSVGFFTEAFF. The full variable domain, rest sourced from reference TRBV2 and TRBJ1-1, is EPEVTQTPSHQVTQMGQEVILRCVPISNHLYFYWYRQILGQKVEFLVSFYNNEISEKSEIFDDQFSVERPDGSNFTLKIRSTKLEDSAMYFCASSVGFFTEAFFGQGTRLTVV.

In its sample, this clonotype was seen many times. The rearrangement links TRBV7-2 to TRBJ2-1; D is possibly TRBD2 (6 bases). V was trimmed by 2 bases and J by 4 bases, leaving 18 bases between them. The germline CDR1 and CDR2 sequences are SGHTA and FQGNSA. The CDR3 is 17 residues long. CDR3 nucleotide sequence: TGTGCCAGCAGCTTACCCCGGGGGAGAGCCAATTACAATGAGCAGTTCTTC. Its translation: CASSLPRGRANYNEQFF. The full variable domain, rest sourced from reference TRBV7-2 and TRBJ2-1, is GAGVSQSPSNKVTEKGKDVELRCDPISGHTALYWYRQSLGQGLEFLIYFQGNSAPDKSGLPSDRFSAERTGGSVSTLTIQRTQQEDSAVYLCASSLPRGRANYNEQFFGPGTRLTVL.

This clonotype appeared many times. CDR3 DNA: TGTGCCAGCAGAAGGACAGGGAGCTCCTATAATTCACCCCTCCACTTT. Protein: CASRRTGSSYNSPLHF. This chain connects TRBV25-1 to TRBJ1-6; 8 nucleotides agree with TRBD1. The V gene end was trimmed by 6 bases and the J gene end by 0 bases; junction bases not matched to a gene: 4. The CDR3 is 16 amino acids. Germline-derived CDR1 and CDR2 are MGHDK and SYGVNS.

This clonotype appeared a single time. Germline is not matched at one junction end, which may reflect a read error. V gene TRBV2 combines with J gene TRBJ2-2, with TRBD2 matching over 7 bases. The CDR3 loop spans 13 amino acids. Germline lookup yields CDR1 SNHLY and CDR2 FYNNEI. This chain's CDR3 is CASSSGGSGEPFF. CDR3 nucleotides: TGTGCCAGCAGTTCCGGGGGGTCCGGGGAGCCGTTTTTT.

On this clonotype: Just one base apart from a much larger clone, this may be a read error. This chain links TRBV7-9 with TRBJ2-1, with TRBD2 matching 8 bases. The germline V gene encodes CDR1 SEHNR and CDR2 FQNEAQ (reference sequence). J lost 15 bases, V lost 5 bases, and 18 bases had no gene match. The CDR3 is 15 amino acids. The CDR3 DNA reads TGTGCCAGCAGCCTACCTGTTTTGGCGGGAGGTATTCCGTTCTTC. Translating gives CASSLPVLAGGIPFF. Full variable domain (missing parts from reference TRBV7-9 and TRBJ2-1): DTGVSQNPRHKITKRGQNVTFRCDPISEHNRLYWYRQTLGQGPEFLTYFQNEAQLEKSRLLSDRFSAERPKGSFSTLEIQRTEQGDSAMYLCASSLPVLAGGIPFFGPGTRLTVL.

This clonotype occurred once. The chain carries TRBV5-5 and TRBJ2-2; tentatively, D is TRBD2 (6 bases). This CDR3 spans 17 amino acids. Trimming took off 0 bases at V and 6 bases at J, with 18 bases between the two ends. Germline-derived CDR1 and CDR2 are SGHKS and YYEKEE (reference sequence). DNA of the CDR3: TGTGCCAGCAGCTTGGCCCCTAGCGTGAGTGGGTCCGGGGAGCTGTTTTTT. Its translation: CASSLAPSVSGSGELFF.

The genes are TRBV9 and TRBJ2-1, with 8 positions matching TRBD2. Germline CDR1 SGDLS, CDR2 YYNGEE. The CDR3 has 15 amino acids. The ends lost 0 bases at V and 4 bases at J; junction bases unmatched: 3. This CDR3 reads CASSVGSGTYNEQFF. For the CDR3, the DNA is TGTGCCAGCAGCGTAGGTAGCGGGACTTACAATGAGCAGTTCTTC.

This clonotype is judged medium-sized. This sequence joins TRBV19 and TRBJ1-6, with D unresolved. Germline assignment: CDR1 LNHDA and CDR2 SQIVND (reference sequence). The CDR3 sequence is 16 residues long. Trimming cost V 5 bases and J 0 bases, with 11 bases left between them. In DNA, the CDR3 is TGTGCCAGTAGTTACGGGGTGCCCTCCTATAATTCACCCCTCCACTTT. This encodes CASSYGVPSYNSPLHF.